The clone carrying this T cell receptor (beta chain) was recorded only once. Its antigen remains unidentified. The data are from a study of post-analysis software for immune sequencing data. Study overall: Included among the disease courses, which were recorded for the cohort, were relapsing-remitting, secondary progressive and progressive-relapsing multiple sclerosis.

V shed 7 bases and J 4 bases; nucleotides not matched to a gene: 4. Germline V lookup: CDR1 SGHRS, CDR2 YFSETQ. The CDR3 loop spans 13 amino acids. Libraries were made from TCR beta cDNA, and they carried unique molecular identifiers. Each batch of about 0.95 to 10 million T cells produced roughly 450,000 cDNA molecules. Using its own MiXCR run on the PCR reads, TCRdb lists one record per CDR3 protein. The table records roughly 650,000 distinct CDR3 sequences, more than 50% of them present only once. Study observations and caveats: Samples prepared in the same batch strongly co-clustered by F measure. Normalized Chao1 diversity in multiple sclerosis patients fell significantly below that of controls. Included in a set of several TRBV segments more frequent in patients than controls were TRBV5-6, TRBV5-1 and TRBV20-1.

This chain links TRBV5-1 with TRBJ1-4, with TRBD1 identical over 7 bases. What was sequenced was blood. This receptor was identified in a girl aged 2-10 years with multiple sclerosis. For the CDR3, the DNA is TGCGCCAGCGGGACAGACTATAATGAAAAACTGTTTTTT. Translating gives CASGTDYNEKLFF.